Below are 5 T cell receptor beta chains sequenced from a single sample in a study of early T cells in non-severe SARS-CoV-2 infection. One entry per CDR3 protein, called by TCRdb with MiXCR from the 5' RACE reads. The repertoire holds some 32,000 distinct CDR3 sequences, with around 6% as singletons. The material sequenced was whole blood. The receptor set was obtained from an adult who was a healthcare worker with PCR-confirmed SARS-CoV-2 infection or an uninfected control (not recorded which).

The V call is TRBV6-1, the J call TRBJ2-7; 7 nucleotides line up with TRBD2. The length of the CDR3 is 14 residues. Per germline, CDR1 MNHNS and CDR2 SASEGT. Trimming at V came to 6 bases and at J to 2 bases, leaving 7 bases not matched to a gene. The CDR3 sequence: CASRRTSRTYEQYF. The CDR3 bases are TGTGCCAGCAGGAGGACTAGTAGAACCTACGAGCAGTACTTC.

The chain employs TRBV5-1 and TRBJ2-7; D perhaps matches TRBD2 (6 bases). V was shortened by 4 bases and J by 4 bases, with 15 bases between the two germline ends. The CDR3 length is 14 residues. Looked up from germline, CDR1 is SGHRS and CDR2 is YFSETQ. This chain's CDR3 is CASSPSSAGYEQYF. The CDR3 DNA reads TGCGCCAGCAGCCCCAGTAGTGCGGGGTACGAGCAGTACTTC.

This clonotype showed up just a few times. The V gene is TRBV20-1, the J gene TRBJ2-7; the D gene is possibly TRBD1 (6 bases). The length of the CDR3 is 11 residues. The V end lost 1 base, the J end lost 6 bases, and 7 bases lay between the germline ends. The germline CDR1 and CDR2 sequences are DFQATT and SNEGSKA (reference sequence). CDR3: CSARVRGEQYF. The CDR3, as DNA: TGCAGTGCTAGAGTCAGGGGCGAGCAGTACTTC.

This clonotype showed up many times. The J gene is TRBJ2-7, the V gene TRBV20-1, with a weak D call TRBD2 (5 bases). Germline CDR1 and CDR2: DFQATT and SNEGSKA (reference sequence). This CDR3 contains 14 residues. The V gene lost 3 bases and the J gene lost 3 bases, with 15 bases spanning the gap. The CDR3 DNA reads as TGCAGTGCTAGTCCGGGATCAACGAACTACGAGCAGTACTTC. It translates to CSASPGSTNYEQYF.

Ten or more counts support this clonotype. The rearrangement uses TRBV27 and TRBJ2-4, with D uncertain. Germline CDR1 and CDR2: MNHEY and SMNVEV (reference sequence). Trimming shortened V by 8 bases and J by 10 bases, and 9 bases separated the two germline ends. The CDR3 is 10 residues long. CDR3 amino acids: CASGRRIQYF. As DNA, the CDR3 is TGTGCCAGCGGAAGGCGTATTCAGTACTTC.